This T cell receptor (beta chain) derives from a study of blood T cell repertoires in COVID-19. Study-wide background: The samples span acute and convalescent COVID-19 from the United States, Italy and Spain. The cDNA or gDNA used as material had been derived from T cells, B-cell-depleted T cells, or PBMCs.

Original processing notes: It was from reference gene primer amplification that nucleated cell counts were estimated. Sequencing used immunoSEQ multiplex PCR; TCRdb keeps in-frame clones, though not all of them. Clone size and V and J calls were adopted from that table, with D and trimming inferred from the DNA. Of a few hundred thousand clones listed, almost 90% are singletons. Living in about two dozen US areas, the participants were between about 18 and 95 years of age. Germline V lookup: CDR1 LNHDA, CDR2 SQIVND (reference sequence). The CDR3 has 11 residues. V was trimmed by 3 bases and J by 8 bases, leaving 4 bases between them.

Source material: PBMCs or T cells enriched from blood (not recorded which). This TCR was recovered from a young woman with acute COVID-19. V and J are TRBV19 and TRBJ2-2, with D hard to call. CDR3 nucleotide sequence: TGTGCCAGTAGTATCGGTGGGGAGCTGTTTTTT. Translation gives CASSIGGELFF.